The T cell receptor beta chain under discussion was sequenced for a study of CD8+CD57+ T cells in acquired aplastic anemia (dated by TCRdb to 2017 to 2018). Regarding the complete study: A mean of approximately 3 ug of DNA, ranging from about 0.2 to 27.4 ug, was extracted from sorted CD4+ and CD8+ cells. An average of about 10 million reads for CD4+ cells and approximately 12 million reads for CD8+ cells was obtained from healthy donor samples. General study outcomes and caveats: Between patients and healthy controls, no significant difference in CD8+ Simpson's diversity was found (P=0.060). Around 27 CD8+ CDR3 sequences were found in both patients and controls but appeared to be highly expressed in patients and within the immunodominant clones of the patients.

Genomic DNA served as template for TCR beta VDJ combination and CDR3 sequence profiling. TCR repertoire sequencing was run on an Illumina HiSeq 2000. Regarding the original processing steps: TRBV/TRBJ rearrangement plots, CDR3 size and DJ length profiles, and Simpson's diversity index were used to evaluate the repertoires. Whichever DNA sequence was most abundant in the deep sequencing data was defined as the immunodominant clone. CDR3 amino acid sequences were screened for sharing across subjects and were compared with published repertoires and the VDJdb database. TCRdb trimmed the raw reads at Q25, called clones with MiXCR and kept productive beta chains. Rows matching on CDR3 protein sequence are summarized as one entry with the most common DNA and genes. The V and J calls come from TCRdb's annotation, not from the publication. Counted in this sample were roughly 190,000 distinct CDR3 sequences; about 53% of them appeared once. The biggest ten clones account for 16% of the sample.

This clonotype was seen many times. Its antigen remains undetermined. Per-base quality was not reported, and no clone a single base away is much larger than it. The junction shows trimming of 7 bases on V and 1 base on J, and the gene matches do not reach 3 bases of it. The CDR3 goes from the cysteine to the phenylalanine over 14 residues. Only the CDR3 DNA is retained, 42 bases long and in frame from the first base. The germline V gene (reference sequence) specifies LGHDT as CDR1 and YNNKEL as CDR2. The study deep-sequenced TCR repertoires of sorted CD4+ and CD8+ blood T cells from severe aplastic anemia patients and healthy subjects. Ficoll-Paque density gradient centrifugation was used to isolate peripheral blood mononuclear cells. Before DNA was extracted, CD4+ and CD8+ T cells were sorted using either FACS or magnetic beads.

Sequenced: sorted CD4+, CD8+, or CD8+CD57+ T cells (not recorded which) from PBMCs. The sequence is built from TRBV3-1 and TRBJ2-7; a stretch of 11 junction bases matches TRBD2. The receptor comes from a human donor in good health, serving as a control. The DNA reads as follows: TGTGCCAGCAAACTAGCGGGGGTGTCCTACGAGCAGTACTTC. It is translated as CASKLAGVSYEQYF.